The next 2 T cell receptor beta chains were all read from a single sample in a study of T-cell memory formation after mild COVID-19. One entry per CDR3 protein, called by TCRdb with MiXCR from the 5' RACE reads. Counted here are approximately 300,000 distinct CDR3 sequences, 15% to 20% occurring once; the ten biggest clones make up under 25%. Source material: PBMCs or a T cell subset sorted from them (not recorded which). Receptors were obtained from a man aged 18 to 29 who had mild COVID-19 (a few samples of this study predate the infection). Cell type and time point are not known.

The chain employs TRBV27 and TRBJ2-7; perhaps TRBD2 as D (7 bases). CDR3 length equals 14 residues. V gave up 5 bases and J gave up 2 bases, with 13 bases separating them. Germline lookup yields CDR1 MNHEY and CDR2 SMNVEV (reference sequence). The chain's CDR3 is CASSNGGAPYEQYV. The CDR3 nucleotides read TGTGCCAGCAGTAATGGGGGGGCCCCCTACGAGCAGTACGTC.

This clonotype has only a few counts. V usage is TRBV4-2 and J usage is TRBJ2-3, with TRBD2 matching 8 bases. CDR1 is LGHNA and CDR2 is YNFKEQ in the germline V gene. After removal of 3 bases from V and 2 bases from J, the junction contained 4 bases not matched to a gene. The CDR3 has 15 residues. In DNA form, the CDR3 reads TGTGCCAGCAGCCAGCGGGGGGAGGTCACAGATACGCAGTATTTT. This sequence encodes CASSQRGEVTDTQYF.